This TCR beta chain was identified in a study of OX40 agonist ivuxolimab in advanced cancers. Turning to the study itself: A mean age of about 56 years, range roughly 23 to 85, was recorded, and 80% to 90% were male.

General study points: Circulating CD4+ and CD8+ T cells showed clonal expansion by week 6 at 0.1 to 3.0 mg/kg. Also present in some nonresponders was a low level of normalized T-cell clonal expansion.

CDR3 length equals 14 residues. CDR1 SSHAT and CDR2 FNYEAQ come from the germline V gene (reference sequence). Concerning this clone: What it binds is unknown. One junction end disagrees with the germline gene, perhaps due to a read error.

Here immunoSEQ multiplex PCR was the method, and the copy in TCRdb shows in-frame clones only, minus some. Of under 75,000 clones listed, about 89% were seen once; the top ten hold approximately 0.8%. The sequence came from an adult with an advanced solid tumor such as melanoma, head and neck, liver or kidney cancer. Sequenced material: CD4+ or CD8+ T cells sorted from blood, taken in a trial of the OX40 agonist ivuxolimab. J is TRBJ2-1 and V is TRBV7-7, with D possibly TRBD1 on 6 matching bases. The CDR3 sequence is CASSIFQGPYEQFF. The CDR3 DNA reads TGTGCTAGCAGCATATTCCAGGGGCCCTATGAGCAGTTCTTC. The full variable domain, in which reference TRBV7-7 and TRBJ2-1 provide the parts outside the CDR3, is GAGVSQSPRYKVTKRGQDVTLRCDPISSHATLYWYQQALGQGPEFLTYFNYEAQPDKSGLPSDRFSAERPEGSISTLTIQRTEQRDSAMYRCASSIFQGPYEQFFGPGTRLTVL.